This is a list of T cell receptor beta chains from one sample in a study of OX40 agonist ivuxolimab in advanced cancers. The repertoire was sequenced with immunoSEQ multiplex PCR; TCRdb's copy has only in-frame clones and lacks some. In the table there are 25,000 to 40,000 clones, less than 90% of which are singletons. Sequenced material: CD4+ or CD8+ T cells sorted from blood, taken in a trial of the OX40 agonist ivuxolimab. The receptors were sampled from an adult with an advanced solid tumor such as melanoma, head and neck, liver or kidney cancer. Both conserved end residues are trimmed from each CDR3. Each record gives: J gene, clone size, V gene, CDR3 protein. Clone size is given for some rows only: seen once, a few or many times, or a class if the clone is expanded.

>TRBJ2-7|once|TRBV29-1
SVEVISGKGEQY
>TRBJ2-7|NA|TRBV13
ASSLAPYEQY
>TRBJ1-1|NA|TRBV27
ASSLAGGNTEAF
>TRBJ1-5|NA|TRBV28
ASSFQGQGNSNQPQH
>TRBJ1-2|many|TRBV11-2
ASSLGATGGYT
>TRBJ2-7|NA|TRBV4-2
ASSQTWTSGAYEQY
>TRBJ2-7|NA|TRBV7-8
ASSPGTHYEQY
>TRBJ1-2|NA|TRBV19
ASSPGAGPGYGYT
>TRBJ1-5|NA|TRBV11-2
ASSLLGGGQPQH
>TRBJ2-3|NA|TRBV28
ASSWTSGAYTQY
>TRBJ1-1|NA|TRBV28
ASSFPPERMNTEAF
>TRBJ2-2|NA|TRBV15
ATSRHRDREDGELF
>TRBJ2-3|NA|TRBV5-6
ASSVTGFGRGDTQY
>NA|NA|TRBV10-2
ASRAGTSRYEQY
>TRBJ1-6|NA|TRBV27
ASGFGTGASPLH
>TRBJ2-2|once|TRBV7-8
ASSLEGTPNTGELF
>TRBJ2-3|NA|TRBV7-3
ASSFPADTQY
>TRBJ2-7|NA|TRBV2
ASSEALEQY
>TRBJ2-1|NA|TRBV12-5
ASGPQREGYNEQF
>TRBJ2-5|NA|TRBV7-9
ASSLGLAGVEQETQY
>TRBJ2-7|once|TRBV6-1
ASSEAREIYQQY
>TRBJ2-7|NA|TRBV5-6
ASTFGTAGSYEQY
>TRBJ2-7|few|TRBV11-2
ASSLVGSGGQY
>TRBJ2-7|once|TRBV30
AWSTLREGYEQY
>TRBJ2-3|NA|TRBV28
ASSMTSPASGPTDTQY
>TRBJ2-7|NA|TRBV7-9
ASSSTGGGEQY
>TRBJ2-5|NA|TRBV6-1
ASSEWDSQETQY
>TRBJ2-2|NA|TRBV5-1
ASSLGFLTGELF
>TRBJ1-3|NA|TRBV28
ASRGFGEENTIY
>TRBJ1-6|NA|TRBV19
ASSHRDYSPLH
>TRBJ2-7|NA|TRBV5-1
ASSLTGSYEQY
>TRBJ2-2|once|TRBV5-4
ASSFSGSGTGELF
>TRBJ1-1|few|TRBV2
ASTLVASTEAF
>TRBJ2-7|NA|TRBV6-1
ASSELAGGYEQY
>TRBJ1-1|NA|TRBV5-1
ASSLTLGTEAF
>TRBJ2-1|NA|TRBV13
ASSSAGTSFEQF
>TRBJ2-6|NA|TRBV5-1
ASSLTGAGANVLT
>TRBJ2-1|NA|TRBV11-1
ASSFNTPEQF
>TRBJ2-5|NA|TRBV7-8
ASKDLPRQETQY
>TRBJ2-5|NA|TRBV28
ASSPTSEGETQY
>TRBJ2-7|NA|TRBV10-3
AISATGTPSYEQY
>TRBJ2-2|NA|TRBV7-6
ASSLIEGTNTGELF